This T cell receptor (beta chain) was retrieved from a study of cytomegalovirus exposure and HLA in healthy donors (dated by TCRdb to 2016 to 2017). About the investigation overall: An earlier analysis of several hundred of the donors reported 276 Gb of sequence data and more than 90 million unique TCR beta sequences from some 180 million T cells. Typing coverage differed by locus: A, B, C, DRB1 and DQB1 were typed in about 620-640 donors, DQA1 in 500 to 550, DPA1 in some 570, and DPB1 in just under 480. A later analysis re-examined previously published TCR beta repertoires from several hundred donors and added high-resolution HLA genotyping to investigate patterns of TCR occurrence. The later analysis used no new phenotypic data to find candidate immune exposures, relying instead on TCR beta sequences and their occurrence across donors. An early release that covered about 640 HLA-typed donors contained about 290 gigabases of sequencing data and 70 million to 100 million unique TCR sequences. In an earlier analysis of roughly 600 of the donors, high-throughput TCR beta sequencing was used to judge whether each TCR beta V gene segment behaved as functional or pseudogenic. Donor age, sex, ethnicity and CMV serostatus were compiled alongside the repertoire data. Genome-wide SNP genotypes for about 65% of the roughly 700 donors were used in a later genetic analysis, which treated that subset as a discovery cohort. The study aimed to test whether signatures of past pathogen exposure could be identified by cataloging public T cell receptors. High-throughput TCR immunosequencing, statistical association of individual TCRs with disease status, and machine learning were combined to predict cytomegalovirus infection status. A separate validation cohort of more than 100 different subjects was used in addition to the roughly 640-subject first cohort. Several DR-DQ haplotypes were handled as single units for association and clustering because linkage in the cohort was strong. The genetic ancestry cluster associated with self-reported Caucasian donors included about 81% of the roughly 380 genotyped donors. Every discovery cohort repertoire had been produced on one sequencing platform. Across about 380 genotyped donors of the cohort, an average of about 200,000 unique TCR beta nucleotide sequences per donor were sequenced, and 15% to 20% of those sequences were non-productive. The study used immunosequencing to profile the T cell repertoires of 670 or so subjects and linked those repertoires to cytomegalovirus serostatus. Class I and class II HLA loci were covered by the typing at four-digit resolution.

Points the paper makes about the study in general: A few of the identified cytomegalovirus-associated TCR beta chains were confirmed in vitro to be specific for cytomegalovirus antigens. Linkage disequilibrium might explain the correlated functional status among segregating V segments, but an unknown experimental factor could not be ruled out. According to a later analysis, TCR association rates differed among HLA loci, with DRB1 alleles showing the most associated TCRs and HLA-C alleles showing the fewest. A later analysis found that most CMV-associated TCR beta chains appeared HLA-restricted, with HLA associations seemingly driven largely by CMV exposure. The presence/absence analyses assumed that sequencing depth was roughly uniform across donors, and that assumption may not be true. Across donors, most TCR sequences were observed very rarely, whereas some public TCRs were present in many individuals. A later analysis found that HLA-associated TCR beta chains were more clonally expanded and had lower generation probabilities than equally common non-associated chains. According to a later analysis, parvovirus B19, influenza, CMV and Epstein-Barr virus appeared linked to several top co-occurrence clusters. Because HLA typing was missing for some donors at each locus, association tests included only the typed subset. Cytomegalovirus status was reported to be diagnosed by the classifier with high specificity and sensitivity in both the original and validation cohorts. The study gave a list of more than 150 TCR beta chains associated with cytomegalovirus. When HLA alleles, especially DR and DQ, strongly co-occurred, attributing TCR associations to individual alleles was difficult. The 87-base-pair reads could not distinguish some IMGT-functional V segments, including TRBV6-2 and TRBV6-3, so those segments were excluded. The only immune exposure information available for the cohort was CMV serostatus. A further reported finding was that TCR beta sequences accurately predicted the HLA-A and HLA-B alleles for most subjects in the first cohort. The cohort was sequenced for TCR beta chains only, and without alpha or paired-chain data the features that could be detected were limited. In an earlier analysis of more than 450 of the donors, most TCR beta V segments were observed in productive rearrangements about 87% or about 30% of the time, broadly matching IMGT annotations. An association between a missense DCLRE1C variant and V-gene and J-gene trimming of TCR beta chains was found in a later genetic analysis and replicated in an independent cohort. In a later analysis, some 17,000 TCR beta sequences were associated with specific HLA alleles at a false discovery rate of 0.05. Because counts were too low, 15 or so rarely observed V segments, including chromosome 9 orphons, were excluded from the earlier analysis of a few hundred of the donors. According to the authors, the approach could potentially be generalized to other disease states and immunological phenotypes. In a later genetic analysis, fewer N-insertions in productive TCRs were reported among donors in an Asian-associated ancestry cluster than the roughly 640-donor mean. A cluster of highly shared sequence variants was judged likely to represent a technical artifact of the sequencing pipeline.

The library was prepared using the immunoSEQ multiplex PCR assay. The multiplex PCR relied on a mix of 60 forward primers for TCR Vbeta segments and 13 reverse primers for TCR Jbeta segments. Amplification of the CDR3 region of rearranged TCR beta genes was performed with a multiplex PCR assay on genomic DNA. Amplified TCR beta libraries were sequenced as 87-base-pair reads on the Illumina HiSeq System. The original methods were these. A later analysis counted about 82 million unique TCR beta chains across the 550 to 750 repertoires, and some 11 million of these chains were shared by at least two donors. Raw reads were error-corrected and collapsed into unique sequences by a nearest-neighbor algorithm in which closely related sequences were merged to remove PCR and sequencing errors. V, D and J gene segments were assigned by aligning CDR3 sequences to IMGT reference sequences. For a sequence to be retained, a match of at least six nucleotides to both a V gene segment and a J gene segment was required. Rearrangements were classified as productive when the CDR3 lacked stop codons and remained in frame with V and J, and all other rearrangements were classified as non-productive. Following IMGT convention, CDR3 was defined as the stretch from the second conserved V-encoded cysteine up to the conserved J-encoded phenylalanine. In an earlier analysis of roughly 580 of the donors, sequences lacking an unambiguous match to a single V gene segment were excluded. An earlier analysis of several hundred of the donors called V segments functional above 56.7% productive rearrangements and segregating when the between-donor standard deviation exceeded 5%. A statistical classification framework was built to diagnose cytomegalovirus status from the catalog of TCR beta chain sequences. In a later analysis, V and J genes were assigned by comparing TCR nucleotide sequences against IMGT/GENE-DB human TR gene sequences. The TCRdist pipeline was used in a later analysis to assign CDR3 sequences and most-parsimonious VDJ recombination scenarios. In a later analysis, each TCR beta chain was defined by its CDR3 amino acid sequence together with its V-gene family, and reads lacking a unique V-gene family were excluded. A later analysis removed roughly 590 highly shared, low-generation-probability nucleotide sequences to deal with suspected cross-contamination and a sequencing artifact. For each public chain, a later analysis derived a clonal expansion index from normalized ranks of inferred template counts within each repertoire. A later analysis computed generation probabilities with a VDJ recombination model fitted to out-of-frame rearrangements, and checked the results against IGoR. In a later analysis, hypergeometric tests were used to score TCR-TCR, TCR-HLA and TCR-CMV co-occurrence, with a repertoire-size bias correction applied to TCR pairs. To estimate false discovery rates, a later analysis permuted the HLA or CMV assignments 20 times. In a later analysis, co-occurring TCRs were grouped with DBSCAN, and TCRdist sequence similarity was added when clustering was performed within HLA-allele-positive subsets. Co-occurrence clustering excluded repertoires with fewer than 30,000 or more than 120,000 public chains, plus five with anomalous nucleotide sharing. TCRdb stores this immuneACCESS table with in-frame sequences only. Part of the clones is absent; in the studies checked, under half of the shortfall reflects unresolved V genes, and no reason is known for the rest. V, J and clone size were drawn from that table, and D and trimming were deduced from the DNA. This sample lists more than 95,000 clones; around 67% were detected once. Of the sample, 2.5% to 4% falls within the top ten clones.

The cohort was made up of 500 to 800 healthy bone marrow donors. At the time of sampling, all cohort members were nominally healthy, though unrecorded immune exposures were likely present. The donor tested CMV seronegative and was one of the 352 seronegative cohort members. Every donor gave a peripheral blood sample, and the peripheral blood mononuclear cells from that sample were used for TCR beta sequencing. The Qiagen DNeasy Blood Extraction Kit was used to extract genomic DNA from the blood cell samples. Spanning cysteine to phenylalanine, the CDR3 consists of 17 amino acids. Just CDR3 DNA is preserved here, 51 bases in frame from base 1. Taken from the germline V gene, the CDR1 and CDR2 loops are MNHNS and SASEGT. The junction carries 21 bases between V and J, which are trimmed by 3 bases and 4 bases respectively. In regard to this clone: Its specific antigen is unknown. Base qualities were left out, and no much larger clone turns up one base away.

The V and J genes are TRBV6-1 and TRBJ1-2; TRBD1 could be the D gene, as 6 bases match. The clonotype was recovered from a woman between 50 and 59 years old in good health and CMV-seronegative. Sequenced sample: PBMCs. The nucleotide sequence is given as TGTGCCAGCAGTGACCCCTGGGGGACACCGGCCTTCTATGGCTACACCTTC. Its coded protein is CASSDPWGTPAFYGYTF.